This TCR beta chain originates from a study of regulatory T cells in long-lasting Graves disease. Regarding the study as a whole: Less diverse TCR repertoires were seen in persistent Graves' patients than in newly diagnosed ones.

CDR3 regions were amplified by Arm-PCR using iRepertoire HTBI primers to build TCR beta libraries. Each CDR3 protein gets one entry after TCRdb re-called the multiplex PCR reads with MiXCR. The sample contains over 350,000 distinct CDR3 sequences, 12% to 15% of which appear only once. This clonotype was counted at least ten times. Its target is not known. Looked up from germline, CDR1 is SQVTM and CDR2 is ANQGSEA. The V and J ends lost 8 bases and 1 base, in that order; junction bases with no gene match: 9. There are 14 residues in the CDR3. Indicated time point: newly diagnosed GD, antithyroid drugs for less than 3 months. RNA from PBMCs was the source of the TCR library. A further study also used this sample, focusing on T cells in Graves' hyperthyroidism and ophthalmopathy. That work contributes: First-round RT-PCR with HTBI primers amplified the TCR CDR3 region. Prediction of ophthalmopathy progression came a median roughly 7.1 months pre-onset.

The V call is TRBV29-1, the J call TRBJ2-3; TRBD2 matches at 7 bases. The sequence came from a woman between 50 and 59 years old with Graves disease. The starting material was peripheral blood mononuclear cells (PBMCs), obtained at new diagnosis, from a patient treated with antithyroid drugs. Written as DNA, the CDR3 is TGCAGCACCACCGGCGGGAGTGGCACAGATACGCAGTATTTT. Encoded protein: CSTTGGSGTDTQYF.